Below, 16 T cell receptor beta chains from the same sample are listed, as sequenced in a study of cytomegalovirus exposure and HLA in healthy donors. In the PCR, 60 Vbeta and 13 Jbeta primers were used. Assay used: immunoSEQ multiplex PCR; TCRdb lists only in-frame clones, some missing. The table records 130,000 to 150,000 clones, roughly four fifths of them present only once. The source material was PBMCs. The receptors originated from a woman aged 50 to 60 in good health and CMV-seronegative.

The table lists this clone with a few counts. This chain links TRBV5-1 with TRBJ2-1; 11 bases are shared with TRBD1. The junction had 9 bases not matched to a gene; V was cut back by 6 bases and J by 7 bases. CDR1 SGHRS and CDR2 YFSETQ come from the germline V gene. This CDR3 has 15 amino acids. The CDR3 protein is CASTILGQGANEQFF. The CDR3 DNA reads TGCGCCAGCACGATTCTTGGACAGGGGGCGAATGAGCAGTTCTTC.

The chain recombines TRBV7-8 with TRBJ1-2, with 10 bases identical to TRBD1. This CDR3 contains 16 residues. V was clipped by 5 bases and J by 4 bases; unmatched bases: 10. Germline lookup yields CDR1 SGHVS and CDR2 FQNEAQ. The CDR3 nucleotides are TGTGCCAGCAGCCCGCGCCGGGACAGGGGACCCTATGGCTACACCTTC. This gives the protein CASSPRRDRGPYGYTF.

The chain is built from TRBV14 and TRBJ1-2, with a tentative D call TRBD1 (5 bases). V was pared by 0 bases and J by 3 bases, with 26 bases between. Germline values: CDR1 SGHDN, CDR2 FVKESK. CDR3 length equals 20 residues. The CDR3 here is CASSQDTVRTSLYQYYGYTF. CDR3 DNA: TGTGCCAGCAGCCAAGATACTGTAAGGACATCCCTATATCAATACTATGGCTACACCTTC.

This chain joins TRBV5-1 and TRBJ1-2; perhaps TRBD1 as D (5 bases). Germline CDR1 is SGHRS and CDR2 is YFSETQ. There are 14 residues in the CDR3. V was clipped by 1 base and J by 4 bases, with 11 bases between them. This chain's CDR3 is CASSLSGDVYGYTF. The CDR3 DNA reads TGCGCCAGCAGCTTGTCGGGGGATGTCTATGGCTACACCTTC. Combining the CDR3 with reference TRBV5-1 and TRBJ1-2 gives the whole variable domain KAGVTQTPRYLIKTRGQQVTLSCSPISGHRSVSWYQQTPGQGLQFLFEYFSETQRNKGNFPGRFSGRQFSNSRSEMNVSTLELGDSALYLCASSLSGDVYGYTFGSGTRLTVV.

V is TRBV18 and J is TRBJ1-3, with D possibly being TRBD1 (6 bases). Germline V gene lookup returns CDR1 KGHSH and CDR2 LQKENI. V lost 3 bases to trimming and J lost 6 bases, with 18 bases between them. The CDR3 length is 16 residues. The CDR3 sequence: CASSPARGPLENTIYF. As DNA, the CDR3 is TGTGCCAGCTCACCCGCCAGGGGACCACTTGAAAACACCATATATTTT.

The V call is TRBV7-2, the J call TRBJ1-6; D is uncertain. Germline V gene sequence: CDR1 SGHTA, CDR2 FQGNSA. Trimming took off 3 bases at V and 12 bases at J, with 15 bases between the two ends. The CDR3 is 14 amino acids. The CDR3 loop reads CASSLDFPAGPLHF. DNA for the CDR3: TGTGCCAGCAGCTTGGACTTCCCCGCCGGACCCCTCCACTTT.

The chain combines TRBV7-2 with TRBJ2-1; D unresolved. V was cut by 1 base and J by 5 bases, with 12 bases left in between. Germline V gene sequence: CDR1 SGHTA, CDR2 FQGNSA. The CDR3 contains 15 residues. The CDR3 nucleotides read TGTGCCAGCAGCTTAGGGAGCGCCCGCAACAATGAGCAGTTCTTC. This encodes CASSLGSARNNEQFF.

V is TRBV7-8 and J is TRBJ2-7; 7 nucleotides align to TRBD2. CDR1 and CDR2 from the germline V gene are SGHVS and FQNEAQ. The length of the CDR3 is 15 residues. The junction had 8 bases not matched to a gene; V was cut back by 5 bases and J by 1 base. CDR3 in amino acids: CASSPSAGLSYEQYF. As DNA, the CDR3 is TGTGCCAGCAGCCCCTCAGCGGGGTTGTCCTACGAGCAGTACTTC. Full variable domain (missing parts from reference TRBV7-8 and TRBJ2-7): GAGVSQSPRYKVAKRGQDVALRCDPISGHVSLFWYQQALGQGPEFLTYFQNEAQLDKSGLPSDRFFAERPEGSVSTLKIQRTQQEDSAVYLCASSPSAGLSYEQYFGPGTRLTVT.

This chain joins TRBV19 and TRBJ2-7; TRBD2 matches at 11 bases. This CDR3 region has 15 residues. Germline V gene lookup returns CDR1 LNHDA and CDR2 SQIVND (reference sequence). V lost 5 bases, J lost 3 bases, and 6 bases stayed unmatched. DNA for the CDR3: TGTGCCAGTAGTGTCCTAGCGGGGGGCCTCTACGAGCAGTACTTC. As protein: CASSVLAGGLYEQYF.

The genes are TRBV27 and TRBJ1-1; 9 bases line up with TRBD1. J lost 4 bases, V lost 0 bases, and 3 bases had no gene match. Germline CDR1 and CDR2: MNHEY and SMNVEV (reference sequence). The CDR3 is made up of 15 amino acids. CDR3: CASSLSGTGTTEAFF. CDR3 coding DNA: TGTGCCAGCAGTTTATCCGGGACAGGGACCACTGAAGCTTTCTTT.

This clone has at least ten counts. The chain carries TRBV2 and TRBJ2-7, with TRBD2 as a possible D gene (6 bases). Germline V CDR1 and CDR2: SNHLY, FYNNEI. Trimming stripped 6 bases from V and 4 bases from J, with 31 bases between. This CDR3 is 19 amino acids long. In nucleotides, the CDR3 is TGTGCCAGCAGCGTAGAGGATCGATTAGCCGGGACTTTCGGTTACGAGCAGTACTTC. Protein sequence: CASSVEDRLAGTFGYEQYF.

Here the CDR3 reads CASNTGGTSNEQYF. CDR3 DNA: TGCGCCTCGAATACAGGGGGCACGTCCAACGAGCAGTACTTC. The V and J genes are TRBV5-1 and TRBJ2-7; 9 bases agree with TRBD1. This CDR3 region has 14 residues. Germline CDR1 is SGHRS and CDR2 is YFSETQ. The junction had 13 bases not matched to a gene; V was cut back by 10 bases and J by 5 bases.

This clone was counted once. V usage is TRBV19 and J usage is TRBJ1-4, with TRBD1 matching over 10 bases. The CDR3 length is 16 residues. CDR1 is LNHDA and CDR2 is SQIVND in the germline V gene (reference sequence). Trimming at V came to 3 bases and at J to 4 bases, leaving 5 bases not matched to a gene. The CDR3 DNA sequence: TGTGCCAGTAGTATTCCAGGACAGGGGGGTAATGAAAAACTGTTTTTT. It is translated as CASSIPGQGGNEKLFF.

This chain links TRBV6-5 with TRBJ2-3, with a tentative D call TRBD2 (5 bases). CDR3 length: 12 amino acids. The V end lost 2 bases, the J end lost 11 bases, and 11 bases lay between the germline ends. CDR1 and CDR2 from the germline V gene are MNHEY and SVGAGI. The CDR3 sequence: CASSYDRGKQYF. CDR3 DNA sequence: TGTGCCAGCAGTTACGACCGGGGAAAGCAGTATTTT.

J is TRBJ2-1 and V is TRBV29-1, with D possibly being TRBD1 (7 bases). V was clipped by 4 bases and J by 8 bases, with 18 bases between them. The CDR3 is 14 residues long. Germline values: CDR1 SQVTM, CDR2 ANQGSEA. CDR3 amino acids: CSVVEGAFSHEQFF. The DNA for the CDR3 is TGCAGCGTTGTGGAGGGGGCTTTCAGCCATGAGCAGTTCTTC.

The gene calls are TRBV7-8 and TRBJ2-7, with D possibly being TRBD1 (6 bases). The CDR3 runs 13 residues. Germline V gene data show CDR1 as SGHVS and CDR2 as FQNEAQ. V dropped 5 bases and J dropped 7 bases, with 15 bases sitting between them. This chain's CDR3 is CASSPGWGREQYF. For the CDR3, the DNA is TGTGCCAGCAGCCCCGGGTGGGGGCGAGAGCAGTACTTC.